What follows are 11 T cell receptor beta chains derived from one specimen sequenced in a study of T cell repertoires in cytomegalovirus infection. TCRdb used MiXCR to reprocess the reads, holding one entry per CDR3 protein. This sample has about half a million distinct CDR3 sequences; 40% to 50% occur once, and the top ten carry around 44%. These receptors are not linked to any known antigen. This sample comprised cultured PBMCs, obtained from culture after CMV antigen stimulation. The receptors were gathered from a human donor in good health (CMV status not recorded). Some clones in this sample may be carry-over from other donors' samples.

V is TRBV6-6 and J is TRBJ1-1, with unresolved D. Germline V CDR1 and CDR2: MNHNY, SVGAGI (reference sequence). The germline V and J ends were trimmed by 8 bases and 2 bases, with 18 bases remaining between them. The CDR3 is made up of 15 amino acids. This chain's CDR3 is CASPAQADLNTEAFF. The DNA for the CDR3 is TGTGCCAGCCCCGCCCAGGCGGACCTAAACACTGAAGCTTTCTTT.

The chain carries TRBV4-1 and TRBJ2-2; 12 bases are a match to TRBD2. CDR1 and CDR2 (germline): MGHRA, YSYEKL. CDR3 size: 16 residues. V lost 8 bases, J lost 5 bases, and 9 bases stayed unmatched. CDR3 sequence: CASGWTSGTLTGELFF. Written as DNA, the CDR3 is TGCGCCAGCGGGTGGACTAGCGGGACTCTAACCGGGGAGCTGTTTTTT.

This clonotype was counted only a few times. The CDR3 DNA reads TGTGCCAGCAGTTTATCATACGGGGACTACTACGAGCAGTACTTC. This codes for CASSLSYGDYYEQYF. The chain combines TRBV28 with TRBJ2-7, with 7 bases that match TRBD2. CDR1 is MDHEN and CDR2 is SYDVKM in the germline V gene. The CDR3 extends over 15 amino acids. Trimming at V came to 1 base and at J to 3 bases, leaving 6 bases not matched to a gene.

This clonotype was recorded a few times. The chain links TRBV5-6 to TRBJ2-1; 13 nucleotides line up with TRBD2. Looked up from germline, CDR1 is SGHDT and CDR2 is YYEEEE. The V and J ends lost 1 base and 4 bases, in that order; junction bases with no gene match: 8. The CDR3 totals 18 residues. CDR3 coding DNA: TGTGCCAGCAGCTTGACTAGCGGGGGGGCCCTCCAATACAATGAGCAGTTCTTC. Amino acids: CASSLTSGGALQYNEQFF.

This clonotype was recorded once. The CDR3 bases are TGTGCCAGCAGTAAGACTAGCGGTTCCTACAATGAGCAGTTCTTC. Translation: CASSKTSGSYNEQFF. V usage is TRBV6-2 or TRBV6-3 and J usage is TRBJ2-1, with TRBD2 identical over 9 bases. Germline lookup yields CDR1 MNHEY and CDR2 SVGEGT. V trimming: 5 bases; J trimming: 1 base; junction bases outside the gene matches: 3. The CDR3 loop spans 15 amino acids.

The rearrangement joins TRBV4-1 to TRBJ2-3; D remains ambiguous. Germline CDR1 is MGHRA and CDR2 is YSYEKL. The germline V and J ends were trimmed by 0 bases and 4 bases, with 8 bases remaining between them. This CDR3 spans 14 amino acids. CDR3 DNA sequence: TGCGCCAGCAGCCAAGATCTTGTGGCAGATACGCAGTATTTT. This sequence encodes CASSQDLVADTQYF.

V and J are TRBV7-6 and TRBJ1-1, with no clear D. Trimming removed 5 bases from V and 4 bases from J, with 11 bases in between. CDR3 length equals 13 residues. Germline values: CDR1 SGHVS, CDR2 FNYEAQ. This CDR3 reads CASSPNVGTEAFF. The DNA for the CDR3 is TGTGCCAGCAGCCCAAACGTGGGCACTGAAGCTTTCTTT.

The chain couples TRBV7-2 to TRBJ2-1; 9 positions match TRBD1. This CDR3 has 14 residues. With V trimmed by 4 bases and J by 13 bases, 11 bases remained unmatched. The germline gives CDR1 SGHTA, CDR2 FQGNSA. The CDR3 loop is CASSSRGGTGNQFF. CDR3 nucleotides: TGTGCCAGCAGCTCCAGGGGGGGGACAGGGAACCAGTTCTTC.

This clonotype showed up many times. The chain recombines TRBV7-8 with TRBJ2-1; 7 nucleotides align to TRBD2. Germline V gene data show CDR1 as SGHVS and CDR2 as FQNEAQ. The CDR3 consists of 18 residues. V trimming: 4 bases; J trimming: 0 bases; junction bases outside the gene matches: 12. The CDR3 DNA sequence: TGTGCCAGCAGCTCCTATCCGCTAGCGGACTACTCCTACAATGAGCAGTTCTTC. This encodes CASSSYPLADYSYNEQFF.

CDR3 sequence: CASSYPLGAGNTIYF. In DNA form, the CDR3 reads TGTGCCAGCAGTTATCCGCTTGGGGCCGGAAACACCATATATTTT. The chain uses TRBV6-6 and TRBJ1-3; a weak D match, TRBD1 (5 bases). Trimming took 3 bases from V and 4 from J, leaving 13 bases between them. The length of the CDR3 is 15 residues. Germline loops: CDR1 MNHNY, CDR2 SVGAGI (reference sequence).

The chain joins TRBV4-1 to TRBJ2-4; 9 bases are a match to TRBD1. The CDR3 is 17 residues long. Germline V gene sequence: CDR1 MGHRA, CDR2 YSYEKL. J was trimmed by 0 bases and V by 3 bases; bases with no gene match: 6. CDR3 protein: CASSHLGTGRAKNIQYF. CDR3 DNA: TGCGCCAGCAGCCACCTTGGGACAGGGAGAGCCAAAAACATTCAGTACTTC.